This T cell receptor (beta chain) was captured by sequencing in a study of T cell responses to AZD1222 COVID-19 vaccine. Overall study results and limits: It should be noted that donors were predominantly white British and more often female, and clonal diversity was possibly underestimated. Recipients of two AZD1222 doses showed rising Spike-specific TCR breadth and depth.

About this clone: The antigen remains undetermined.

Sequenced by immunoSEQ multiplex PCR; TCRdb stores in-frame clones only, minus some. This sample has approximately 170,000 clones; approximately 88% occur once, and the top ten carry less than 1.3%. The source is an adult who received the AZD1222 COVID-19 vaccine. Sequenced here: peripheral blood, sampled 28 days after the second AZD1222 dose.

CDR3 loop: CASRTAVGQDHYGYTF. The CDR3 nucleotides read TGTGCCAGTAGGACCGCGGTCGGACAGGACCACTATGGCTACACCTTC. V gene TRBV19 combines with J gene TRBJ1-2; TRBD1 agrees at 7 bases. The CDR3 is 16 amino acids. Germline V gene sequence: CDR1 LNHDA, CDR2 SQIVND (reference sequence). The J segment lost 3 bases and the V segment lost 6 bases, leaving 13 bases of the junction unmatched.